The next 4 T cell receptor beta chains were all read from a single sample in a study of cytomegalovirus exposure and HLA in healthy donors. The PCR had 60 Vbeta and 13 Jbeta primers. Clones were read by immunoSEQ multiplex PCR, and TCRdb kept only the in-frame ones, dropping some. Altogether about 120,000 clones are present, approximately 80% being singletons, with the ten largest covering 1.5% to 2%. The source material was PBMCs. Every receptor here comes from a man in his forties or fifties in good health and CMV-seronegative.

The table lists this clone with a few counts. The CDR3 DNA follows: TGTGCCAGCAGTTACTACAGGGATCGTGCGGAGACCCAGTACTTC. Encoded protein: CASSYYRDRAETQYF. The chain combines TRBV6-5 with TRBJ2-5; TRBD1 is a possible D gene (6 bases). V dropped 1 base and J dropped 5 bases, with 14 bases sitting between them. This CDR3 comprises 15 residues. CDR1 MNHEY and CDR2 SVGAGI come from the germline V gene.

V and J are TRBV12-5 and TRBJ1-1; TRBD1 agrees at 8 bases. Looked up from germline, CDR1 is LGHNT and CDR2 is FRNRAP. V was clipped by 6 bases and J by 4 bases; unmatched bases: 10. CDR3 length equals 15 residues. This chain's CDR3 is CASGRNTGGGTEAFF. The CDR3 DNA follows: TGTGCTAGTGGGCGCAATACAGGGGGGGGCACTGAAGCTTTCTTT.

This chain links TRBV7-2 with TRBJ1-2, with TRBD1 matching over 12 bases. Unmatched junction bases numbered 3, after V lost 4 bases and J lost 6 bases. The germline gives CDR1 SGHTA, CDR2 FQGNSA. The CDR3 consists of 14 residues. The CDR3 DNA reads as TGTGCCAGCAGCTGGGACAGGGGGCGGGATGGCTACACCTTC. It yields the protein CASSWDRGRDGYTF.

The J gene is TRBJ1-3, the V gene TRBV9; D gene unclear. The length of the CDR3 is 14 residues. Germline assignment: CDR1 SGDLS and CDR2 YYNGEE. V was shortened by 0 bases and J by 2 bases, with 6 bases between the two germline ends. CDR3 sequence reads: CASSVVSTGNTIYF. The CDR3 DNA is TGTGCCAGCAGCGTAGTTTCTACTGGAAACACCATATATTTT.